One and the same sample provided the 28 T cell receptor beta chains below, sequenced in a study of T cell responses to AZD1222 COVID-19 vaccine. Assay used: immunoSEQ multiplex PCR; TCRdb lists only in-frame clones, some missing. The data show roughly 150,000 clones, around nine tenths seen once. The sample in question was peripheral blood, obtained 28 days after the second AZD1222 dose. Receptor source: an adult who received the AZD1222 COVID-19 vaccine.

This clone has just a few counts. V usage is TRBV5-1 and J usage is TRBJ1-2; D perhaps matches TRBD1 (5 bases). The germline CDR1 and CDR2 sequences are SGHRS and YFSETQ. Trimming took off 0 bases at V and 7 bases at J, with 13 bases between the two ends. This CDR3 spans 14 amino acids. CDR3 nucleotide sequence: TGCGCCAGCAGCTTGGTGGCGGGGGAGATTGGCTACACCTTC. The encoded protein is CASSLVAGEIGYTF. The full variable domain, its missing parts supplied by reference TRBV5-1 and TRBJ1-2, is KAGVTQTPRYLIKTRGQQVTLSCSPISGHRSVSWYQQTPGQGLQFLFEYFSETQRNKGNFPGRFSGRQFSNSRSEMNVSTLELGDSALYLCASSLVAGEIGYTFGSGTRLTVV.

This rearrangement joins TRBV10-3 to TRBJ2-2; no clear D. The length of the CDR3 is 12 residues. Germline-derived CDR1 and CDR2 are ENHRY and SYGVKD. The germline V and J ends were trimmed by 1 base and 7 bases, with 4 bases remaining between them. The CDR3 region is CAISEFNGELFF. The CDR3 DNA reads as TGTGCCATCAGTGAGTTTAACGGGGAGCTGTTTTTT.

The rearrangement links TRBV19 to TRBJ1-6, with a possible D match to TRBD1 (5 bases). Trimming removed 3 bases from V and 6 bases from J, with 18 bases in between. The germline V gene encodes CDR1 LNHDA and CDR2 SQIVND (reference sequence). The length of the CDR3 is 17 residues. The CDR3 protein is CASSIGMGERFNSPLHF. CDR3 in DNA: TGTGCCAGTAGTATCGGTATGGGGGAAAGATTTAATTCACCCCTCCACTTT.

As DNA, the CDR3 is TGTGCCAGCAGCCGCTCTGGGACAGGGGGAAATCAGCCCCAGCATTTT. Translation: CASSRSGTGGNQPQHF. This chain links TRBV3-1 (or the pseudogene TRBV3-2) with TRBJ1-5, with 11 bases identical to TRBD1. This CDR3 is built from 16 residues. The ends lost 4 bases at V and 4 bases at J; junction bases unmatched: 6. Looked up from germline, CDR1 is LGHDT and CDR2 is YNNKEL (reference sequence).

Here the CDR3 reads CASSLDIQDYGYTF. The CDR3 nucleotides read TGTGCCAGCAGCCTAGACATCCAGGACTATGGCTACACCTTC. This chain links TRBV7-2 with TRBJ1-2; D is ambiguous. The length of the CDR3 is 14 residues. Trimming left V 5 bases short and J 3 bases short, with 13 bases between. Germline CDR1 is SGHTA and CDR2 is FQGNSA.

This clone was detected once. This chain connects TRBV9 to TRBJ2-1, with 8 bases matching TRBD2. Germline loops: CDR1 SGDLS, CDR2 YYNGEE. There are 15 residues in the CDR3. The trim removed 10 bases at V and 10 bases at J, leaving 19 bases unmatched. CDR3 bases: TGTGCCTCCAGGGAGTCCGTAGCGGGGTCGGAGGAGCAGTTCTTC. Its protein product is CASRESVAGSEEQFF.

This clone was recorded once. The chain joins TRBV4-1 to TRBJ1-5; tentative D call: TRBD1 (5 bases). CDR1 and CDR2 (germline): MGHRA, YSYEKL. CDR3 length: 16 amino acids. V was clipped by 5 bases and J by 2 bases, with 16 bases between them. The CDR3 coding sequence is TGCGCCAGCAGCTCCCGGACCTGGGGGGGCAATCAGCCCCAGCATTTT. This sequence encodes CASSSRTWGGNQPQHF.

This clone was seen a few times. The chain links TRBV6-1 to TRBJ1-3; TRBD1 agrees at 8 bases. Germline loops: CDR1 MNHNS, CDR2 SASEGT. V shed 2 bases, J shed 1 base, and the junction held 1 base outside the gene matches. The CDR3 extends over 15 amino acids. This chain's CDR3 is CASSEQGASGNTIYF. In DNA form, the CDR3 reads TGTGCCAGCAGTGAACAGGGGGCATCTGGAAACACCATATATTTT.

The genes are TRBV7-9 and TRBJ2-1, with D tentatively TRBD2 (5 bases). Germline-derived CDR1 and CDR2 are SEHNR and FQNEAQ (reference sequence). The CDR3 runs to 15 residues. V was shortened by 6 bases and J by 3 bases, with 15 bases between the two germline ends. CDR3 sequence: CASSTTGSIYNEQFF. The DNA for the CDR3 is TGTGCCAGCAGTACGACGGGGTCGATCTACAATGAGCAGTTCTTC.

The chain links TRBV7-9 to TRBJ1-6; D ambiguous. Between the trimmed V and J ends, which lost 3 bases and 9 bases, there was a span of 15 bases. This CDR3 has 15 residues. CDR1 is SEHNR, CDR2 FQNEAQ, per germline (reference sequence). CDR3 nucleotides: TGTGCCAGCAGCTTGTCCAGGAATCCTTCTTCACCCCTCCACTTT. This codes for CASSLSRNPSSPLHF.

This chain connects TRBV6-6 to TRBJ1-1; a possible D gene is TRBD1 (6 bases). V shed 4 bases and J shed 2 bases, with 8 bases lying between them. The CDR3 covers 13 residues. From germline, CDR1 is MNHNY and CDR2 SVGAGI (reference sequence). Here the CDR3 reads CASSLGGNTEAFF. As DNA, the CDR3 is TGTGCCAGCAGTTTAGGGGGTAACACTGAAGCTTTCTTT.

The rearrangement joins TRBV14 to TRBJ1-2, with unresolved D. CDR1 is SGHDN, CDR2 FVKESK, per germline. The V and J ends lost 11 bases and 1 base respectively, with 17 bases between them. The CDR3 covers 14 residues. The CDR3 here is CACSDGRFNYGYTF. The CDR3 bases are TGTGCCTGTTCGGACGGACGATTTAACTATGGCTACACCTTC.

The gene calls are TRBV2 and TRBJ2-7, with unresolved D. Trimming stripped 5 bases from V and 2 bases from J, with 13 bases between. The length of the CDR3 is 14 residues. Germline CDR1 is SNHLY and CDR2 is FYNNEI. The DNA for the CDR3 is TGTGCCAGCAGTCCCCTTGGGCCCACCTACGAGCAGTACTTC. It yields the protein CASSPLGPTYEQYF.

The CDR3: CASSPYTEVGGNEQFF. The CDR3 DNA sequence: TGTGCCAGCAGCCCCTATACCGAGGTTGGGGGGAATGAGCAGTTCTTC. This chain joins TRBV7-9 and TRBJ2-1, with a weak D call TRBD2 (6 bases). The germline CDR1 and CDR2 sequences are SEHNR and FQNEAQ (reference sequence). There are 16 residues in the CDR3. V shed 5 bases and J shed 7 bases, with 21 bases lying between them.

CDR3 coding DNA: TGTGCCAGCAGCTTATTGGGGGGGAACACCGGGGAGCTGTTTTTT. It yields the protein CASSLLGGNTGELFF. The chain employs TRBV11-2 and TRBJ2-2; TRBD2 is a possible D gene (6 bases). CDR3 length equals 15 residues. V gave up 2 bases and J gave up 1 base, with 8 bases separating them. The germline V gene has CDR1 SGHAT and CDR2 FQNNGV.

The chain has TRBV27 and TRBJ1-1; TRBD1 might be the D (5 bases). This CDR3 comprises 13 residues. Germline V CDR1 and CDR2: MNHEY, SMNVEV (reference sequence). Trimming took off 5 bases at V and 0 bases at J, with 7 bases between the two ends. The CDR3, as DNA: TGTGCCAGCAGTCAGACAGTGAACACTGAAGCTTTCTTT. Protein sequence: CASSQTVNTEAFF.

This sequence joins TRBV7-8 and TRBJ1-2; 8 bases are shared with TRBD1. Germline CDR1 is SGHVS and CDR2 is FQNEAQ. The CDR3 has 12 amino acids. The V and J ends lost 5 bases and 7 bases, in that order; junction bases with no gene match: 3. The CDR3 DNA follows: TGTGCCAGCAGCCAGGGGGCGGGTGGCTACACCTTC. This sequence encodes CASSQGAGGYTF.

This chain joins TRBV15 and TRBJ2-6; D is uncertain. The CDR3 totals 14 residues. The germline CDR1 and CDR2 sequences are LNHNV and YYDKDF (reference sequence). V shed 0 bases and J shed 0 bases, with 0 bases lying between them. The CDR3 loop is CATSRDSGANVLTF. As DNA, the CDR3 is TGTGCCACCAGCAGAGACTCTGGGGCCAACGTCCTGACTTTC.

The V and J genes are TRBV7-2 and TRBJ2-7; 7 bases match TRBD1. The CDR3 spans 14 residues. CDR1 and CDR2 (germline): SGHTA, FQGNSA. Trimming took 3 bases from V and 6 from J; bases not matched to a gene: 8. The CDR3 nucleotides read TGTGCCAGCAGCTTCACGGACAGGCTCTCCGAGCAGTACTTC. Its protein is CASSFTDRLSEQYF. Combining the CDR3 with reference TRBV7-2 and TRBJ2-7 gives the whole variable domain GAGVSQSPSNKVTEKGKDVELRCDPISGHTALYWYRQSLGQGLEFLIYFQGNSAPDKSGLPSDRFSAERTGGSVSTLTIQRTQQEDSAVYLCASSFTDRLSEQYFGPGTRLTVT.

The chain couples TRBV2 to TRBJ2-1, with TRBD1 matching over 10 bases. The germline V gene encodes CDR1 SNHLY and CDR2 FYNNEI. V was clipped by 6 bases and J by 8 bases; unmatched bases: 4. CDR3 length equals 13 residues. CDR3 sequence (DNA): TGTGCCAGCAGGGACAGGGGGGTCGATGAGCAGTTCTTC. This codes for CASRDRGVDEQFF.

The V gene is TRBV3-1 (or the pseudogene TRBV3-2), the J gene TRBJ2-4; TRBD1 matches 8 bases. Germline CDR1 LGHDT, CDR2 YNNKEL (reference sequence). The V and J ends lost 1 base and 3 bases, in that order; junction bases with no gene match: 17. The CDR3 is 20 residues long. CDR3 in DNA: TGTGCCAGCAGCCAAGCCCCCCCGGGACAGGTGGGGGTGGGCAAAAACATTCAGTACTTC. Translated: CASSQAPPGQVGVGKNIQYF.

The J gene is TRBJ1-6, the V gene TRBV5-1; D perhaps matches TRBD1 (6 bases). Trimming removed 0 bases from V and 7 bases from J, with 14 bases in between. This CDR3 comprises 16 residues. Looked up from germline, CDR1 is SGHRS and CDR2 is YFSETQ. The CDR3 loop is CASSLADRSLNSPLHF. The CDR3 bases are TGCGCCAGCAGCTTGGCCGACAGGTCCCTGAATTCACCCCTCCACTTT.

This chain joins TRBV5-4 and TRBJ1-1, with 7 bases lining up with TRBD1. V gave up 4 bases and J gave up 3 bases; unmatched junction bases: 9. The CDR3 extends over 15 amino acids. Germline lookup yields CDR1 SGHNT and CDR2 YYREEE (reference sequence). The CDR3 bases are TGTGCCAGCAGCCCGTGGACAGGTAGAGACACTGAAGCTTTCTTT. Its protein is CASSPWTGRDTEAFF.

CDR3 loop: CASSIKRTQSPLHF. CDR3 DNA sequence: TGTGCCAGTAGTATAAAAAGGACACAATCACCCCTCCACTTT. The rearrangement links TRBV19 to TRBJ1-6; possible D gene TRBD1, 5 bases. Per germline, CDR1 LNHDA and CDR2 SQIVND (reference sequence). The CDR3 totals 14 residues. Trimming took 2 bases from V and 10 from J, leaving 12 bases between them.

The chain has TRBV9 and TRBJ2-3; possible D gene TRBD1, 6 bases. The CDR3 runs to 15 residues. Germline-derived CDR1 and CDR2 are SGDLS and YYNGEE. Trimming stripped 2 bases from V and 3 bases from J, with 13 bases between. CDR3 loop: CASSVQQTGTDTQYF. DNA of the CDR3: TGTGCCAGCAGCGTTCAACAGACAGGAACAGATACGCAGTATTTT.

J is TRBJ1-1 and V is TRBV7-9; 7 bases fit TRBD1. Germline V gene lookup returns CDR1 SEHNR and CDR2 FQNEAQ (reference sequence). Trimming took 5 bases from V and 8 from J; bases not matched to a gene: 11. The CDR3 runs to 14 residues. DNA of the CDR3: TGTGCCAGCAGCCCCGGGACAGATCGGATCGAAGCTTTCTTT. Translation gives CASSPGTDRIEAFF.

The genes are TRBV2 and TRBJ1-5; weak D call: TRBD1 (6 bases). The V gene lost 0 bases and the J gene lost 6 bases, with 15 bases spanning the gap. Germline-derived CDR1 and CDR2 are SNHLY and FYNNEI. This CDR3 has 16 amino acids. Written as DNA, the CDR3 is TGTGCCAGCAGTGAAGCGCCCACAGGGATGGGTCAGCCCCAGCATTTT. The encoded protein is CASSEAPTGMGQPQHF.

The rearrangement joins TRBV7-9 to TRBJ1-2; TRBD1 agrees at 8 bases. Germline loops: CDR1 SEHNR, CDR2 FQNEAQ (reference sequence). CDR3 length: 11 residues. The CDR3 DNA reads as TGTGCGGGCCAGGGGGCTAGTGGCTACACCTTC. Amino acid sequence: CAGQGASGYTF.